This T cell receptor (beta chain) was captured in a study of shared clonotypes between healthy human individuals. Findings and limits, study-wide: For naive CD4 cells, around 5% of clonotypes were shared across a handful of donors.

Original analysis: ImmunoSEQ output lacked quality scores and full-length reads, limiting matched filtering. TCRdb keeps only in-frame clones here, not all; method: immunoSEQ multiplex PCR. V and J calls and clone size are copied from that table; D and trimming were computed from the DNA. The data hold roughly 640,000 clones, with approximately 79% observed a single time. The CDR3 is 20 amino acids. Germline lookup yields CDR1 SGHDN and CDR2 FVKESK. This clone has a handful of counts. The target antigen is unknown. The sequenced sample consisted of memory CD4+ T cells sorted from blood. Subset in this sample: CD45RA-negative fraction. The chain joins TRBV14 to TRBJ2-5; TRBD2 agrees at 12 bases. The DNA matches TRBJ2-7 better at its end, which makes the J call doubtful. The receptor comes from a woman aged 30 to 39 in good health. The CDR3 loop reads CASSQDYATSGSTLSYEQYF. The DNA of the CDR3 is TGTGCCAGCAGCCAAGATTACGCGACTAGCGGGAGCACCCTTTCTTACGAGCAGTACTTC.